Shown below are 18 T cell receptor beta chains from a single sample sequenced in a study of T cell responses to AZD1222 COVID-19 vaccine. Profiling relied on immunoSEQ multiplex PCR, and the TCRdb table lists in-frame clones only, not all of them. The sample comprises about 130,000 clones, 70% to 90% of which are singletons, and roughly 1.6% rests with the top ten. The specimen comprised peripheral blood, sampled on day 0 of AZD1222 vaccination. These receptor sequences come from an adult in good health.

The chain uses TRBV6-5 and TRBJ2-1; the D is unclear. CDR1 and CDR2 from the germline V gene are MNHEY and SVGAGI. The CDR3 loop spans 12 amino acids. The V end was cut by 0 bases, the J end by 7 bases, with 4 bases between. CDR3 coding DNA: TGTGCCAGCAGTTACTCGGGGAATGAGCAGTTCTTC. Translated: CASSYSGNEQFF.

In DNA, the CDR3 is TGTGCCTGGAGTGGTGCTCTGCAAGAGACCCAGTACTTC. Translation gives CAWSGALQETQYF. The chain combines TRBV30 with TRBJ2-5; D not certain. Germline V CDR1 and CDR2: GTSNPN, SVGIG (reference sequence). Trimming cost V 1 base and J 2 bases, with 8 bases left between them. This CDR3 spans 13 amino acids.

Written as DNA, the CDR3 is TGTGCCAGCAGCGTAGACGCATATAATTCACCCCTCCACTTT. Translation gives CASSVDAYNSPLHF. The rearrangement joins TRBV7-8 to TRBJ1-6, with D unclear. Trimming cost V 5 bases and J 4 bases, with 9 bases left between them. The CDR3 spans 14 residues. CDR1 SGHVS and CDR2 FQNEAQ come from the germline V gene.

CDR3 in amino acids: CASSIGGRVNTEAFF. CDR3 DNA sequence: TGTGCCAGCAGTATTGGAGGTAGGGTAAACACTGAAGCTTTCTTT. This chain connects TRBV2 to TRBJ1-1; D not resolved. The CDR3 extends over 15 amino acids. Germline CDR1 is SNHLY and CDR2 is FYNNEI. Trimming cost V 5 bases and J 2 bases, with 15 bases left between them.

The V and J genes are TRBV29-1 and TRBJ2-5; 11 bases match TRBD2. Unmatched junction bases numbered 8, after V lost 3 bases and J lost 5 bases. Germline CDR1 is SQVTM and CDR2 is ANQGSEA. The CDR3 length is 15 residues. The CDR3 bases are TGCAGCGTTGATATTAGCGGGGGGGCCCTGGAGACCCAGTACTTC. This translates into CSVDISGGALETQYF.

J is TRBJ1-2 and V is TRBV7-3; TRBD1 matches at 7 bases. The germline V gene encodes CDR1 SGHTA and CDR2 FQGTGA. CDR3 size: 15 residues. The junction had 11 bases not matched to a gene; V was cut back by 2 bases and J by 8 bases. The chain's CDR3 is CASSLLGGGSGGYTF. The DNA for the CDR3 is TGTGCCAGCAGCTTACTAGGGGGCGGATCGGGCGGCTACACCTTC. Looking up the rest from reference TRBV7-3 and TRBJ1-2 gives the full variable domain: GAGVSQTPSNKVTEKGKYVELRCDPISGHTALYWYRQSLGQGPEFLIYFQGTGAADDSGLPNDRFFAVRPEGSVSTLKIQRTERGDSAVYLCASSLLGGGSGGYTFGSGTRLTVV.

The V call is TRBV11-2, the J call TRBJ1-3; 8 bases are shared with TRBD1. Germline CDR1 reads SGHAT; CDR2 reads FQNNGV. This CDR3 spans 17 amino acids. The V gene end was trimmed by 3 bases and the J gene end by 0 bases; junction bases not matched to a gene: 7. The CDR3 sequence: CASSLRRQGFSGNTIYF. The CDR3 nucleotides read TGTGCCAGCAGCTTGAGGAGACAGGGGTTCTCTGGAAACACCATATATTTT.

The CDR3 loop is CASSLWAGGLDEQFF. The CDR3 region has the DNA TGTGCCAGCAGCTTATGGGCGGGGGGGCTGGATGAGCAGTTCTTC. The chain combines TRBV11-2 with TRBJ2-1; 9 nucleotides match TRBD2. V lost 2 bases, J lost 8 bases, and 7 bases stayed unmatched. Germline assignment: CDR1 SGHAT and CDR2 FQNNGV. The CDR3 is 15 residues long.

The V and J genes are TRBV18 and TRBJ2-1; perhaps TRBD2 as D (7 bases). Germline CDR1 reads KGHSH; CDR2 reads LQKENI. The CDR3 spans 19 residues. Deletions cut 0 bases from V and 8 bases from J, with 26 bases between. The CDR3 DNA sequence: TGTGCCAGCTCACCACCTATTCTCCCCGGGGGGCGGATTGGGGATGAGCAGTTCTTC. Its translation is CASSPPILPGGRIGDEQFF.

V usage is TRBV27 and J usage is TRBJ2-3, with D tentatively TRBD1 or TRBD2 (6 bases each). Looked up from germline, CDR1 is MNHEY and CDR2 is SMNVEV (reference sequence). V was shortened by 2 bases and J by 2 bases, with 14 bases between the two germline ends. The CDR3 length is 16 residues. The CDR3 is CASSLTQGTATDTQYF. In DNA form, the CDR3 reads TGTGCCAGCAGTTTAACCCAGGGGACTGCCACAGATACGCAGTATTTT.

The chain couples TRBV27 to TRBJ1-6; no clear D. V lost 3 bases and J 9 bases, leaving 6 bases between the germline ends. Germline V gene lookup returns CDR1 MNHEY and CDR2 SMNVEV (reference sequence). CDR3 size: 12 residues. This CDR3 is CASSLNFSPLHF. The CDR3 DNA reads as TGTGCCAGCAGTTTGAATTTTTCACCCCTCCACTTT.

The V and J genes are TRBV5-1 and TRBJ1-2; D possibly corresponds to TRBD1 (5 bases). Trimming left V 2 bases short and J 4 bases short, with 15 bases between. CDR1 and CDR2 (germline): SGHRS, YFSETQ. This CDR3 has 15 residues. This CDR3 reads CASSFQTTGPYGYTF. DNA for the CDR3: TGCGCCAGCAGCTTCCAGACCACAGGTCCCTATGGCTACACCTTC.

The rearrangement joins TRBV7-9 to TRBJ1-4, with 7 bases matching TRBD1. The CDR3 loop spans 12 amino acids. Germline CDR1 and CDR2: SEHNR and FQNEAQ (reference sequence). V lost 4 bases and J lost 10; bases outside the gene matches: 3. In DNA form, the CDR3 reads TGTGCCAGCAGCTCATACAGGGGAAAACTGTTTTTT. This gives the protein CASSSYRGKLFF. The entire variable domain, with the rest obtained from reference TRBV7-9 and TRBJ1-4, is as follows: DTGVSQNPRHKITKRGQNVTFRCDPISEHNRLYWYRQTLGQGPEFLTYFQNEAQLEKSRLLSDRFSAERPKGSFSTLEIQRTEQGDSAMYLCASSSYRGKLFFGSGTQLSVL.

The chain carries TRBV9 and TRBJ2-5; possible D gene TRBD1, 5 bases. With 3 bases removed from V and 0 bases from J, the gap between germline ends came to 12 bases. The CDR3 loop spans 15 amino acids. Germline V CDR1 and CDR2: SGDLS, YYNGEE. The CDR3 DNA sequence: TGTGCCAGCAGCGCCGGGTACAGGTACCAAGAGACCCAGTACTTC. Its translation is CASSAGYRYQETQYF. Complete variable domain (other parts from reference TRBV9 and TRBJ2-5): DSGVTQTPKHLITATGQRVTLRCSPRSGDLSVYWYQQSLDQGLQFLIQYYNGEERAKGNILERFSAQQFPDLHSELNLSSLELGDSALYFCASSAGYRYQETQYFGPGTRLLVL.

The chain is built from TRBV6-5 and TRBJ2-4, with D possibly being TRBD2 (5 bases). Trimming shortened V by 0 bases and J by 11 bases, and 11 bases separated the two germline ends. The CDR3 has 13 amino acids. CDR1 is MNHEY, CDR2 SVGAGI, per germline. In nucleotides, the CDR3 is TGTGCCAGCAGTTACTCGTGGAGGATCGTTCAGTACTTC. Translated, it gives CASSYSWRIVQYF.

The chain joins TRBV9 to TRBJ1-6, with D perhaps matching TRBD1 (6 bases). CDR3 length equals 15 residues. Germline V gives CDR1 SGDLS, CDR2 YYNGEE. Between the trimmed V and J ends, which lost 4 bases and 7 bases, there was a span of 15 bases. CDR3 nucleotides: TGTGCCAGCAGCCCTAGGGGACAACAGAATTCACCCCTCCACTTT. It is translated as CASSPRGQQNSPLHF.

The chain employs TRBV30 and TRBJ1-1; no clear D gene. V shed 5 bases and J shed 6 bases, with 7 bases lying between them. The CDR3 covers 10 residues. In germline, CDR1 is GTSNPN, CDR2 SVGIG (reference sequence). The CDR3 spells CAWWRAEAFF. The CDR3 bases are TGTGCCTGGTGGCGGGCTGAAGCTTTCTTT.

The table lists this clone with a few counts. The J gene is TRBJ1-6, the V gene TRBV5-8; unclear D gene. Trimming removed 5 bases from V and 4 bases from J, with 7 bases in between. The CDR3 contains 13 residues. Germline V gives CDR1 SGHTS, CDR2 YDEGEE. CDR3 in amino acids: CASRGAYNSPLHF. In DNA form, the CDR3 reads TGTGCCAGCAGAGGCGCATATAATTCACCCCTCCACTTT.